Below, one T cell receptor beta chain is given with its context. The sample originates from a study of blood T cell repertoires in COVID-19. Looking at the study overall: The United States, Italy and Spain supplied acute and convalescent COVID-19 samples.

Measured with immunoSEQ multiplex PCR; TCRdb has only the in-frame clones, and not every one. This repertoire shows over 80,000 clones, about 83% found once; its top ten account for about a sixth. V lost 5 bases and J lost 0; bases outside the gene matches: 3. CDR1 and CDR2 (germline): WNHNN, SYGVQD (reference sequence). This CDR3 spans 15 amino acids. The sequenced material came from peripheral blood. The sequence derives from a woman aged 60-75 years with acute or convalescent COVID-19. This chain joins TRBV10-1 and TRBJ2-1, with 8 bases aligning to TRBD2. CDR3 residues: CASSRSGSSYNEQFF. CDR3 sequence (DNA): TGCGCCAGCAGTAGAAGCGGGAGCTCCTACAATGAGCAGTTCTTC.